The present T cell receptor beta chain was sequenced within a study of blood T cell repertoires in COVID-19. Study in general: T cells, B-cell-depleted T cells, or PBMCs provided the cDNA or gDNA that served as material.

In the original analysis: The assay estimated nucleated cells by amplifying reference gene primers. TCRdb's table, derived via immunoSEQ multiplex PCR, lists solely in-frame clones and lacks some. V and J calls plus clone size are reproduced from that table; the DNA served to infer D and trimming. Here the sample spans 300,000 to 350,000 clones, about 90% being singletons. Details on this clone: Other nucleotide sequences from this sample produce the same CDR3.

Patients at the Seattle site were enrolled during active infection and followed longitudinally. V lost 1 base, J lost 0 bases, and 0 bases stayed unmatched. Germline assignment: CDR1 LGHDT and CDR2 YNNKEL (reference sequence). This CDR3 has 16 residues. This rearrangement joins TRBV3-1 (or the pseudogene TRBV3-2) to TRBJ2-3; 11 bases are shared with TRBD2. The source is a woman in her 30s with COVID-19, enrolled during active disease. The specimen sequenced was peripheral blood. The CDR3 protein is CASSQGLAGSTDTQYF. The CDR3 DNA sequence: TGTGCCAGCAGCCAAGGACTAGCGGGGAGCACAGATACGCAGTATTTT.